This paragraph covers one T cell receptor (beta chain) sequence. Specified time point: blood 4 weeks post-SBRT, at nephrectomy. Sample treatment: 15 Gy SBRT to primary tumor, nephrectomy 4 weeks later. The entry originates in a study of radiation and T cells in renal cell carcinoma. Germline CDR1 LGHNA, CDR2 YNFKEQ. There are 15 residues in the CDR3. Germline trimming cut 6 bases from V and 5 bases from J; bases unmatched to any gene: 8. Assay: immunoSEQ multiplex PCR; the TCRdb copy retains only in-frame clones and omits some. The sample shows some 150,000 clones, roughly 90% of them seen only once. The receptor was isolated from a woman aged 50 to 60 with renal cell carcinoma. V gene TRBV4-2 combines with J gene TRBJ2-7; 12 bases are shared with TRBD1. Specimen: blood, collected from a patient whose treatment included radiotherapy and nephrectomy. As DNA, the CDR3 is TGTGCCAGCAGACATTCCCGGGACAGGGGGCACGAGCAGTACTTC. Translated, it gives CASRHSRDRGHEQYF.